These 21 T cell receptor beta chains originate from one sample sequenced in a study of blood T cells in healthy people across ages. Through a sample-barcoded 5' primer and a J-beta primer mix, a second PCR was run for roughly 6 to 12 cycles. From the 5' RACE reads, TCRdb called clonotypes with MiXCR, one entry per CDR3 protein. Of fewer than 900,000 distinct CDR3 sequences listed, roughly two fifths are singletons. The sample consisted of blood. These receptors were obtained from a woman aged 60-75 years in good health.

Comments on this clonotype: One end of the junction varies from germline; a read error may be responsible. The chain links TRBV20-1 to TRBJ1-6; D ambiguous. The CDR3 extends over 14 amino acids. The germline CDR1 and CDR2 sequences are DFQATT and SNEGSKA (reference sequence). CDR3 sequence: CSARVNAMGSPPHF. The CDR3, as DNA: TGCAGTGCTAGAGTTAATGCCATGGGATCACCCCCCCACTTT.

As for this clonotype: A much larger clone lies a single base off, so this may be a read error. V gene TRBV10-3 combines with J gene TRBJ2-5; possible D gene TRBD2, 6 bases. The CDR3 is 13 residues long. The V gene's germline CDR1 is ENHRY and CDR2 SYGVKD. V lost 4 bases to trimming and J lost 11 bases, with 17 bases between them. The CDR3 DNA reads TGTGCCATCAGTGGCCTCACGGGGGATGAGCAGTACTTC. It yields the protein CAISGLTGDEQYF.

V gene TRBV28 combines with J gene TRBJ1-4, with 9 bases identical to TRBD1. V was pared by 6 bases and J by 0 bases, with 8 bases of the junction left unmatched. Per germline, CDR1 MDHEN and CDR2 SYDVKM. CDR3 size: 17 residues. This CDR3 reads CASRTGTGFATNEKLFF. DNA of the CDR3: TGTGCCAGCAGGACCGGGACAGGGTTTGCAACTAATGAAAAACTGTTTTTT.

J is TRBJ2-7 and V is TRBV6-1, with D unclear. Germline V gene sequence: CDR1 MNHNS, CDR2 SASEGT. The CDR3 is 12 amino acids. The V end lost 7 bases, the J end lost 6 bases, and 13 bases lay between the germline ends. CDR3 nucleotides: TGTGCCAGCACAGGAACCCTTTTCGAGCAGTACTTC. Encoded protein: CASTGTLFEQYF.

In nucleotides, the CDR3 is TGTGCCAGCAGCCCAATAAGCACAGATACGCAGTATTTT. Translation gives CASSPISTDTQYF. The chain couples TRBV7-2 to TRBJ2-3; D is unclear. The V end was cut by 5 bases, the J end by 0 bases, with 6 bases between. This CDR3 contains 13 residues. The germline V gene encodes CDR1 SGHTA and CDR2 FQGNSA.

This CDR3 is CASSVIMGTEAFF. The CDR3 DNA reads as TGTGCCAGCAGCGTAATCATGGGCACTGAAGCTTTCTTT. The gene calls are TRBV7-2 and TRBJ1-1; D uncertain. Germline CDR1 SGHTA, CDR2 FQGNSA. Trimming left V 5 bases short and J 4 bases short, with 11 bases between. CDR3 length: 13 residues.

The table lists this clonotype with a few counts. The chain uses TRBV2 and TRBJ2-1; D unclear. The CDR3 runs 15 residues. With 1 base removed from V and 0 bases from J, the gap between germline ends came to 7 bases. Germline V gene sequence: CDR1 SNHLY, CDR2 FYNNEI. CDR3 nucleotides: TGTGCCAGCAGTGAAGATGTGGGCTCCTACAATGAGCAGTTCTTC. It yields the protein CASSEDVGSYNEQFF.

This clonotype came up a few times. CDR3: CASSDDNEQFF. The CDR3 bases are TGTGCCAGCAGTGATGACAATGAGCAGTTCTTC. This chain links TRBV2 with TRBJ2-1; no definite D call. The ends were cut back, 3 bases at V and 5 bases at J, with 2 bases in the middle. Germline lookup yields CDR1 SNHLY and CDR2 FYNNEI. The CDR3 extends over 11 amino acids.

This clonotype was recorded a few times. This sequence joins TRBV20-1 and TRBJ2-3; either TRBD1 or TRBD2 may fit D (6 bases each). The CDR3 runs to 15 residues. Germline V gene data show CDR1 as DFQATT and CDR2 as SNEGSKA (reference sequence). V was pared by 6 bases and J by 5 bases, with 21 bases between. CDR3 protein: CSAPDVRGLGDTQYF. The CDR3 DNA reads as TGCAGTGCCCCCGACGTTCGGGGGCTGGGAGATACGCAGTATTTT.

This clonotype was observed a few times. V usage is TRBV20-1 and J usage is TRBJ2-5; D is possibly TRBD1 or TRBD2 (6 bases each). The CDR3 is 15 residues long. Per germline, CDR1 DFQATT and CDR2 SNEGSKA (reference sequence). V was shortened by 6 bases and J by 2 bases, with 19 bases between the two germline ends. In nucleotides, the CDR3 is TGCAGTGCCCCAAGGCCGGGGGCGGTGCAAGAGACCCAGTACTTC. It yields the protein CSAPRPGAVQETQYF.

This clonotype was found a few times. In DNA, the CDR3 is TGTGCCAGCATCCTCCGCCCGGGCCCCACCTACGAGCAGTACTTC. Amino acid sequence: CASILRPGPTYEQYF. The V and J genes are TRBV6-2 or TRBV6-3 and TRBJ2-7; D call uncertain. CDR3 length: 15 residues. Germline V gene lookup returns CDR1 MNHEY and CDR2 SVGEGT. V was pared by 7 bases and J by 2 bases, with 18 bases between.

This clonotype occurred many times. This sequence joins TRBV10-3 and TRBJ2-7, with a possible D match to TRBD1 (6 bases). Between the trimmed V and J ends, which lost 10 bases and 0 bases, there was a span of 13 bases. The CDR3 totals 13 residues. Germline V lookup: CDR1 ENHRY, CDR2 SYGVKD. CDR3 protein: CASSGTSSYEQYF. The CDR3 region has the DNA TGTGCCAGCTCCGGGACAAGCTCCTACGAGCAGTACTTC.

The CDR3 region has the DNA TGTGCCAGCAGTTACTACAGGGACAGGGGGTACAATGAGCAGTTCTTC. As protein: CASSYYRDRGYNEQFF. The chain joins TRBV6-2 or TRBV6-3 to TRBJ2-1; 11 bases fit TRBD1. With 1 base clipped from V and 4 bases from J, the junction kept 3 bases outside the gene matches. The CDR3 length is 16 residues. Germline V lookup: CDR1 MNHEY, CDR2 SVGEGT.

This clonotype came up a few times. The J gene is TRBJ1-1, the V gene TRBV3-1; D might be TRBD1 (5 bases). From germline, CDR1 is LGHDT and CDR2 YNNKEL (reference sequence). The V and J ends lost 4 bases and 3 bases respectively, with 15 bases between them. The CDR3 extends over 15 amino acids. CDR3 residues: CASSLRRDRDTEAFF. The CDR3 DNA reads TGTGCCAGCAGCCTTCGTAGGGACCGCGACACTGAAGCTTTCTTT. Full variable domain (outside the CDR3, taken from reference TRBV3-1 and TRBJ1-1): DTAVSQTPKYLVTQMGNDKSIKCEQNLGHDTMYWYKQDSKKFLKIMFSYNNKELIINETVPNRFSPKSPDKAHLNLHINSLELGDSAVYFCASSLRRDRDTEAFFGQGTRLTVV.

The chain has TRBV7-6 and TRBJ2-5; D not certain. V was shortened by 2 bases and J by 4 bases, with 11 bases between the two germline ends. Germline V gene sequence: CDR1 SGHVS, CDR2 FNYEAQ. CDR3 length equals 14 residues. The CDR3 is CASSLKVESETQYF. The CDR3 DNA reads TGTGCCAGCAGCTTAAAGGTGGAATCAGAGACCCAGTACTTC.

This sequence joins TRBV20-1 and TRBJ2-3, with 8 bases lining up with TRBD2. Germline V CDR1 and CDR2: DFQATT, SNEGSKA (reference sequence). The CDR3 consists of 14 residues. The V segment lost 5 bases and the J segment 3 bases; nucleotides outside the gene matches: 7. The CDR3 DNA follows: TGCAGTGCTTGGCCGGGGGGGTTAACAGATACGCAGTATTTT. Translating it yields CSAWPGGLTDTQYF.

The V and J genes are TRBV20-1 and TRBJ2-3; no reliable D call. The CDR3 loop spans 14 amino acids. From germline, CDR1 is DFQATT and CDR2 SNEGSKA (reference sequence). V was shortened by 6 bases and J by 6 bases, with 19 bases between the two germline ends. The DNA for the CDR3 is TGCAGTGCATGGGATTCGGGTTCGGTGGATACGCAGTATTTT. Its protein is CSAWDSGSVDTQYF.

This clonotype was found a few times. The chain combines TRBV15 with TRBJ2-5; 13 positions agree with TRBD2. CDR3 size: 19 residues. Trimming removed 6 bases from V and 2 bases from J; junction bases left unmatched: 15. Germline CDR1 LNHNV, CDR2 YYDKDF (reference sequence). CDR3: CATRRPVTSGGAGQETQYF. The CDR3 DNA follows: TGTGCCACCAGGCGCCCCGTTACTAGCGGGGGGGCAGGACAAGAGACCCAGTACTTC. Full variable domain (outside the CDR3, taken from reference TRBV15 and TRBJ2-5): DAMVIQNPRYQVTQFGKPVTLSCSQTLNHNVMYWYQQKSSQAPKLLFHYYDKDFNNEADTPDNFQSRRPNTSFCFLDIRSPGLGDTAMYLCATRRPVTSGGAGQETQYFGPGTRLLVL.

This clonotype was found a few times. The chain carries TRBV4-3 and TRBJ2-3, with unresolved D. Trimming shortened V by 1 base and J by 1 base, and 6 bases separated the two germline ends. CDR3 length: 14 residues. CDR1 is LGHNA and CDR2 is YSLEER in the germline V gene. CDR3 bases: TGCGCCAGCAGCCAAGTTTGGGGCACAGATACGCAGTATTTT. Encoded protein: CASSQVWGTDTQYF.

Worth noting for this clonotype: A much larger clone differs by one base, so this may be a read error. The chain is built from TRBV24-1 and TRBJ2-5; no definite D call. Trimming took off 1 base at V and 11 bases at J, with 10 bases between the two ends. Germline V lookup: CDR1 KGHDR, CDR2 SFDVKD. This CDR3 is built from 12 residues. The CDR3: CATSDFGNEQYF. The DNA for the CDR3 is TGTGCCACCAGTGATTTCGGTAATGAGCAGTACTTC.

In this sample, this clonotype turned up a few times. The chain couples TRBV2 to TRBJ1-6, with 9 bases that match TRBD1. CDR1 and CDR2 (germline): SNHLY, FYNNEI. This CDR3 contains 14 residues. Trimming removed 6 bases from V and 7 bases from J; junction bases left unmatched: 4. The CDR3 sequence is CASRATGGNSPLHF. The CDR3 DNA reads TGTGCCAGCAGAGCGACAGGGGGGAATTCACCCCTCCACTTT.